The sequence of this T cell receptor (beta chain) was determined in a study of blood T cell repertoires in COVID-19. Generated by immunoSEQ multiplex PCR, the TCRdb table keeps only in-frame clones and is missing some. The table shows 130,000 or so clones, with around 83% occurring only once. Germline CDR1 MDHEN, CDR2 SYDVKM. This CDR3 has 18 residues. Trimming left V 6 bases short and J 2 bases short, with 20 bases between. The sequencing sample was made of peripheral blood. This chain uses TRBV28 with TRBJ1-6; perhaps TRBD1 as D (5 bases). This sequence was found in a man aged 25-45 years with COVID-19, enrolled during active disease. The CDR3 DNA is TGTGCCAGCAGCTTAGCCGGCGTGGGGGGAGCCTATAATTCACCCCTCCACTTT. Translating it yields CASSLAGVGGAYNSPLHF.